Described below is a single TCR beta chain sequence and its context. This entry is derived from a study of blood T cell repertoires in COVID-19. In the source study's methods: Reference gene primers were amplified, and this amplification served to estimate nucleated cell counts. Assay: immunoSEQ multiplex PCR; the TCRdb copy retains only in-frame clones and omits some. D and trimming come from the DNA, and the V and J calls and clone size come from that table. In the table there are around 200,000 clones, 85% to 90% of which are singletons. Grouping used clinical history reported by participants in a survey and questionnaire. This TCR was recovered from a man aged 30-40 years who had recovered from COVID-19. Source material: PBMCs or T cells enriched from blood (not recorded which).

CDR3 amino acids: CATKVDRSSYEQYF. The CDR3 nucleotides read TGTGCCACCAAGGTCGACAGGAGCTCCTACGAGCAGTACTTC. The chain recombines TRBV15 with TRBJ2-7, with D tentatively TRBD1 (6 bases). With 7 bases removed from V and 0 bases from J, the gap between germline ends came to 13 bases. The CDR3 is 14 residues long. Germline V gene lookup returns CDR1 LNHNV and CDR2 YYDKDF (reference sequence).